This record covers a single T cell receptor beta chain. Its antigen remains unknown. Possible read error: a much larger clone is one base away. This specimen comes from a study of T cell repertoires in cytomegalovirus infection. Study-level background: Based on public TCR beta signatures, there were indications of CMV infection and of a matching HLA type. Broader study findings: Frequencies of public TCR beta families were cumulated, and this identified carriers of CMV plus the relevant HLA. Dominating the ex vivo response were TCR beta clonotypes that were CMV-specific and HLA-C-restricted.

TCRdb independently ran MiXCR on the reads; one entry per CDR3 protein. The table lists roughly 920,000 distinct CDR3 sequences, roughly 30% of them singletons, with roughly 13% in the top ten. This sample comprised cultured CD8+ T cells from PBMCs, obtained from culture after CMV antigen stimulation. The TCR comes from a human donor in good health (CMV status not recorded). Some clones in this sample may be carry-over from other donors' samples.

The CDR3 here is CASSQGRTNAEAFF. CDR3 bases: TGCGCCAGCAGCCAAGGACGTACAAACGCTGAAGCTTTCTTT. V and J are TRBV4-3 and TRBJ1-1; D gene unclear. The germline V gene has CDR1 LGHNA and CDR2 YSLEER. The V end lost 1 base, the J end lost 6 bases, and 12 bases lay between the germline ends. This CDR3 spans 14 amino acids.